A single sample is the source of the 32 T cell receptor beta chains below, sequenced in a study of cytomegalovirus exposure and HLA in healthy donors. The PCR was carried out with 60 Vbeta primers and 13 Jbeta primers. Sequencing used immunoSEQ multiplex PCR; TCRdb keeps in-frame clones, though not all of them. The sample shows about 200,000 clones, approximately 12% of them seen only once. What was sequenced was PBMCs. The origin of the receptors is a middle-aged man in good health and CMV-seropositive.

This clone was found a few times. The CDR3 protein is CASSPGTGAYNEQFF. The CDR3 DNA reads TGTGCCAGTAGCCCCGGGACAGGAGCCTACAATGAGCAGTTCTTC. The chain is built from TRBV19 and TRBJ2-1; 8 bases are shared with TRBD1. Germline CDR1 reads LNHDA; CDR2 reads SQIVND (reference sequence). The CDR3 is 15 residues long. The junction had 6 bases not matched to a gene; V was cut back by 6 bases and J by 2 bases.

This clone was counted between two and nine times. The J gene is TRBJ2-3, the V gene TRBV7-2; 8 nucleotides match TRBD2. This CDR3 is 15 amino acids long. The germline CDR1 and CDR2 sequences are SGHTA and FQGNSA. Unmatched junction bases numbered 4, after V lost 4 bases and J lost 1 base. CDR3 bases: TGTGCCAGCAGCTCCAGCGGGGGCGGCACAGATACGCAGTATTTT. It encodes CASSSSGGGTDTQYF.

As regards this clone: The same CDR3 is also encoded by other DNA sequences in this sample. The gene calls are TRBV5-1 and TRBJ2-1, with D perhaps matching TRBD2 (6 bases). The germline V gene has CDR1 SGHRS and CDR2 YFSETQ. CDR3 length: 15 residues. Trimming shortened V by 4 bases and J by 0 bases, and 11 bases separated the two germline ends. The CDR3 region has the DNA TGCGCCAGCAGCCTTGACGGGGGCTCCTACAATGAGCAGTTCTTC. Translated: CASSLDGGSYNEQFF.

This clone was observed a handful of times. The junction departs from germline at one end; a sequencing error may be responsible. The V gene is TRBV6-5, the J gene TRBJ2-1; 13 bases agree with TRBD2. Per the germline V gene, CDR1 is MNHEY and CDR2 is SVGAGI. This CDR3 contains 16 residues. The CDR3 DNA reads TGTGCCAGCAGATACTGGACTAGCGGGGGCTACAATGAGCAGTTCTTC. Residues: CASRYWTSGGYNEQFF.

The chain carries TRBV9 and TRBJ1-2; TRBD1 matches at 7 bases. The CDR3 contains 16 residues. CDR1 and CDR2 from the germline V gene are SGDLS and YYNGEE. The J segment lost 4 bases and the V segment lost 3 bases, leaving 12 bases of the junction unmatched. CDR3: CASSANTGKGAYGYTF. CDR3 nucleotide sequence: TGTGCCAGCAGCGCGAACACAGGGAAGGGGGCCTATGGCTACACCTTC.

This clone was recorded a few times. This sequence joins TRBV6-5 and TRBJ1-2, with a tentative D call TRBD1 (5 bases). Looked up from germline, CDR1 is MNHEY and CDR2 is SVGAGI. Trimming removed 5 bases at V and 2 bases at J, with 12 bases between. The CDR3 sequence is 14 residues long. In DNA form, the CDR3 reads TGTGCCAGCAGTCCCCTCAGGGCCAACTATGGCTACACCTTC. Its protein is CASSPLRANYGYTF.

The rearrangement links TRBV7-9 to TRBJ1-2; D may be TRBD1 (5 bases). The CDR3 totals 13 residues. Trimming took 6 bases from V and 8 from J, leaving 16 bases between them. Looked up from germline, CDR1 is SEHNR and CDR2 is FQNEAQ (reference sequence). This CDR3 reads CASSFDSGRGYTF. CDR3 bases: TGTGCCAGCAGTTTCGACAGTGGGCGAGGCTACACCTTC.

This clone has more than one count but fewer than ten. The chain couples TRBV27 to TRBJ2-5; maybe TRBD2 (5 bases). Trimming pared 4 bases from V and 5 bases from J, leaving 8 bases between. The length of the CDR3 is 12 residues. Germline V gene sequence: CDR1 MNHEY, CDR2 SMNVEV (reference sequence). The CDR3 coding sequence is TGTGCCAGCAGTTCCCCGGGGGAGACCCAGTACTTC. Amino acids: CASSSPGETQYF.

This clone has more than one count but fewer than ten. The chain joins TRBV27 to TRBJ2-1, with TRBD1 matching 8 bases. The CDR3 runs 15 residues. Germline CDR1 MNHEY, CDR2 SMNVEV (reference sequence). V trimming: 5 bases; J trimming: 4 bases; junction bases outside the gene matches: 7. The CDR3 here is CASSKDRDSYNEQFF. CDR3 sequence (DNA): TGTGCCAGCAGTAAGGACAGGGACTCGTACAATGAGCAGTTCTTC.

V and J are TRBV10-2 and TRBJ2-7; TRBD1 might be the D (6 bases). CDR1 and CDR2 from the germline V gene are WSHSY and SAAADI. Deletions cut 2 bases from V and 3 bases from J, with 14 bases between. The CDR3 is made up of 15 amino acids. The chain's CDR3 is CASSETPGQLYEQYV. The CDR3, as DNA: TGCGCCAGCAGTGAGACCCCGGGACAACTCTACGAGCAGTACGTC.

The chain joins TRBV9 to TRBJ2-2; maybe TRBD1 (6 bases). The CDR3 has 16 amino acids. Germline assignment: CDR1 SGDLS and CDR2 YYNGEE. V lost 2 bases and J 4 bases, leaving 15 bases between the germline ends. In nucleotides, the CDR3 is TGTGCCAGCAGCGTTAACAGGGAAGGAGGCACCGGGGAGCTGTTTTTT. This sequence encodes CASSVNREGGTGELFF.

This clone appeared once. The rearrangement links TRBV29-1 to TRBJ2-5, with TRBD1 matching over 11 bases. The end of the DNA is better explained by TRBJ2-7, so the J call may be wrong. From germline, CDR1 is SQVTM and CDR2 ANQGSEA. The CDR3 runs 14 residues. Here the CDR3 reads CSVVGQGATYEQYF. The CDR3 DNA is TGCAGCGTTGTTGGACAGGGGGCTACCTACGAGCAGTACTTC.

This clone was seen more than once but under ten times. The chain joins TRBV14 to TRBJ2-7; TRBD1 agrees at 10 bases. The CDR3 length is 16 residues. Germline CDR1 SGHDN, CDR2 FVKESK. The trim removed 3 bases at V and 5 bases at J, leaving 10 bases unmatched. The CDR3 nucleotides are TGTGCCAGCAGCCAGGGACTGGACAGGGGGTACCACGAGCAGTACTTC. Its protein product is CASSQGLDRGYHEQYF.

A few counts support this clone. The CDR3 sequence is CASSLTPTEAFF. The DNA of the CDR3 is TGTGCCAGTAGTTTGACACCCACTGAAGCTTTCTTT. The chain carries TRBV19 and TRBJ1-1, with D hard to call. The CDR3 sequence is 12 residues long. Trimming left V 5 bases short and J 4 bases short, with 8 bases between. Germline assignment: CDR1 LNHDA and CDR2 SQIVND (reference sequence).

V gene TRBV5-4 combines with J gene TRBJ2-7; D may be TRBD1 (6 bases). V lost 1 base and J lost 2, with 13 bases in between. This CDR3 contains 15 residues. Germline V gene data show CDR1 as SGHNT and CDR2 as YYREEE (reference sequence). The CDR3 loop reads CASSLYRGSAYEQYF. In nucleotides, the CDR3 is TGTGCCAGCAGCTTGTATAGGGGGTCCGCCTACGAGCAGTACTTC.

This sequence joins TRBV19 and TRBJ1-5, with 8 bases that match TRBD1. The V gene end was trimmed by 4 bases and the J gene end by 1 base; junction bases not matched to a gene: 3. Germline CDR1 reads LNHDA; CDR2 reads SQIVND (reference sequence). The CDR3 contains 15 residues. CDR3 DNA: TGTGCCAGTAGTACCTGGACAGGGAGCAATCAGCCCCAGCATTTT. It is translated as CASSTWTGSNQPQHF.

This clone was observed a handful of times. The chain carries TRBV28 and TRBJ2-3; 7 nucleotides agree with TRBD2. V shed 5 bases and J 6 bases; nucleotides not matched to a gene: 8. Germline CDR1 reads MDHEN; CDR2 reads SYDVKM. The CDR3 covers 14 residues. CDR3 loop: CASSLPQRGDTQYF. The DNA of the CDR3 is TGTGCCAGCAGTCTTCCCCAGCGGGGCGATACGCAGTATTTT.

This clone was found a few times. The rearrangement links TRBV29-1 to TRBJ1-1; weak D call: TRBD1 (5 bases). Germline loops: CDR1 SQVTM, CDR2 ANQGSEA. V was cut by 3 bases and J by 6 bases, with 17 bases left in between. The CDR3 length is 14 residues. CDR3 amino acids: CSVEGVLGAAEAFF. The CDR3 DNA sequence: TGCAGCGTTGAGGGTGTTCTAGGGGCCGCTGAAGCTTTCTTT.

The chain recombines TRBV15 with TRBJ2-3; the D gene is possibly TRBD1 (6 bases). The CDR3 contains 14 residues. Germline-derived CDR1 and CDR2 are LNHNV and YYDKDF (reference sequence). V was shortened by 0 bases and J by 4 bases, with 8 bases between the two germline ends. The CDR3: CATSRDRTADTQYF. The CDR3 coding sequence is TGTGCCACCAGCAGAGATAGGACAGCAGATACGCAGTATTTT. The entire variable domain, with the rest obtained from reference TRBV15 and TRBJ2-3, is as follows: DAMVIQNPRYQVTQFGKPVTLSCSQTLNHNVMYWYQQKSSQAPKLLFHYYDKDFNNEADTPDNFQSRRPNTSFCFLDIRSPGLGDTAMYLCATSRDRTADTQYFGPGTRLTVL.

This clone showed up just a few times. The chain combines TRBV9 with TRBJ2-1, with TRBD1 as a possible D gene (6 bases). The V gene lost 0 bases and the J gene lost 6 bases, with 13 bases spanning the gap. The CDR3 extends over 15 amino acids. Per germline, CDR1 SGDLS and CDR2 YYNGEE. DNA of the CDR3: TGTGCCAGCAGCGTAGGGCAGGGGTGGGTCAATGAGCAGTTCTTC. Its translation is CASSVGQGWVNEQFF.

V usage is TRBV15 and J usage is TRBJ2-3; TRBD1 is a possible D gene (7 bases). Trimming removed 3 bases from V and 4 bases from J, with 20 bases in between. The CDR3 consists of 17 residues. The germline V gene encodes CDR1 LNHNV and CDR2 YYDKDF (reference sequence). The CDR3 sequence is CATSRGGDRVVADTQYF. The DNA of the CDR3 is TGTGCCACCAGCAGGGGGGGAGACAGGGTGGTGGCAGATACGCAGTATTTT.

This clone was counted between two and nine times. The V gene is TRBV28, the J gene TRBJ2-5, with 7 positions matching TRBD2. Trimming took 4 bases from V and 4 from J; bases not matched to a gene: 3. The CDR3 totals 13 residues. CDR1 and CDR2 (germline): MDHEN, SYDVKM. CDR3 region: CASSWASGETQYF. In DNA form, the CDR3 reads TGTGCCAGCAGTTGGGCTAGCGGAGAGACCCAGTACTTC.

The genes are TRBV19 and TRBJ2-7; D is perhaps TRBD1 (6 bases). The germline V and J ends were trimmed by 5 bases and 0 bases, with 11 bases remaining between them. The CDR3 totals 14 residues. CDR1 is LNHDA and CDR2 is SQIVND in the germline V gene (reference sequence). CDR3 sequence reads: CASSRQEVSYEQYF. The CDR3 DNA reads TGTGCCAGTAGTCGACAGGAAGTCTCCTACGAGCAGTACTTC.

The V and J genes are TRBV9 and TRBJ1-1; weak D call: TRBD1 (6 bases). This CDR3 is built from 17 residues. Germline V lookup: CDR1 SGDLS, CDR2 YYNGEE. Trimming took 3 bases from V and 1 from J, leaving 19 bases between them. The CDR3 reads CASSAHWQGRGNTEAFF. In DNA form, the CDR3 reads TGTGCCAGCAGCGCGCACTGGCAGGGGAGGGGGAACACTGAAGCTTTCTTT.

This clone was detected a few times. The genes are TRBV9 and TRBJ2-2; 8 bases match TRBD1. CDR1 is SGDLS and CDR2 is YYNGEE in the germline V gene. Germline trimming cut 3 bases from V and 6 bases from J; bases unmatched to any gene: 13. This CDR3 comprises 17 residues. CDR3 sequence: CASSGAGGALVAGELFF. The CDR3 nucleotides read TGTGCCAGCAGCGGAGCAGGGGGCGCATTGGTAGCCGGGGAGCTGTTTTTT.

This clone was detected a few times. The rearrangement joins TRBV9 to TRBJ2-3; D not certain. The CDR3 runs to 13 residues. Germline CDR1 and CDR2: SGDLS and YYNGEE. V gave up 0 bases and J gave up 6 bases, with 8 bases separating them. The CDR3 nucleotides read TGTGCCAGCAGCGTAGGAGCGTGGGATACGCAGTATTTT. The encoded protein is CASSVGAWDTQYF.

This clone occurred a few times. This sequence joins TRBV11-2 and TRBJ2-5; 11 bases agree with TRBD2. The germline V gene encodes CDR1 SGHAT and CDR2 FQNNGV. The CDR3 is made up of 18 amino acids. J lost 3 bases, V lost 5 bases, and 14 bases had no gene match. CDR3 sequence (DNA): TGTGCCAGCAGCAAATCCCTTCTAGCGGGGGGCGGGGAAGAGACCCAGTACTTC. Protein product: CASSKSLLAGGGEETQYF. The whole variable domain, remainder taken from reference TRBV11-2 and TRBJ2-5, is EAGVAQSPRYKIIEKRQSVAFWCNPISGHATLYWYQQILGQGPKLLIQFQNNGVVDDSQLPKDRFSAERLKGVDSTLKIQPAKLEDSAVYLCASSKSLLAGGGEETQYFGPGTRLLVL.

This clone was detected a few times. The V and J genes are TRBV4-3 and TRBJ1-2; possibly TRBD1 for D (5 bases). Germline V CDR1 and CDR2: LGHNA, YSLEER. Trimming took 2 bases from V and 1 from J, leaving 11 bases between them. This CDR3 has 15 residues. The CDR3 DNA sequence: TGCGCCAGCAGCCAACAGGGTGTGGGTAACTATGGCTACACCTTC. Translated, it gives CASSQQGVGNYGYTF.

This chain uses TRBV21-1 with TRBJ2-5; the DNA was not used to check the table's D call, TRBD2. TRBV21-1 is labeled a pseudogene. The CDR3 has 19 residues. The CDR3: CASSKEEVRGRNLQETQYF. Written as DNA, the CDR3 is TGTGCCAGCAGCAAAGAGGAAGTGCGGGGGCGGAACCTACAAGAGACCCAGTACTTC.

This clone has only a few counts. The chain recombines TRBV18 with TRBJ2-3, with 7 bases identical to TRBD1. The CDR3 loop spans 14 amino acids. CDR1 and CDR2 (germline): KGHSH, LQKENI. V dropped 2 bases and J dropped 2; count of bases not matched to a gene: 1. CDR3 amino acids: CASSPGTDTDTQYF. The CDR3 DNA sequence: TGTGCCAGCTCACCAGGGACAGACACAGATACGCAGTATTTT.

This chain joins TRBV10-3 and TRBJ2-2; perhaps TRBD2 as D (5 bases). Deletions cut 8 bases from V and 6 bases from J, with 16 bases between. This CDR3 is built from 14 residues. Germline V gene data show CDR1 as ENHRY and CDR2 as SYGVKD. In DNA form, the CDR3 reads TGTGCCATCCGCAGTACCGAGAGGGCCGGGGAGCTGTTTTTT. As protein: CAIRSTERAGELFF.

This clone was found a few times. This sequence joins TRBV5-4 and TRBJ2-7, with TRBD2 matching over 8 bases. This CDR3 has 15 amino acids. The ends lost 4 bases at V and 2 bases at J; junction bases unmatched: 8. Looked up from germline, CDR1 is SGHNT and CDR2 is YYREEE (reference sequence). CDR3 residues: CASSREGGGTYEQYF. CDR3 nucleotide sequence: TGTGCCAGCAGCCGGGAGGGGGGGGGAACCTACGAGCAGTACTTC.